The rows below give T cell receptor beta chains drawn from one sample of a study of cytomegalovirus exposure and HLA in healthy donors. Sequencing was performed with immunoSEQ multiplex PCR; in TCRdb, only in-frame clones are kept and a portion is missing. Among 71,000 or so clones listed, around 96% were seen once. The specimen was PBMCs. The origin of the receptors is a man between 18 and 35 years old in good health and CMV-seropositive. Both conserved end residues are part of each CDR3. Each record gives: D gene, J gene, V gene, clone size, CDR3 DNA, CDR3 protein. The D gene is left open where the match is weak. Only some rows state a clone size, as once, few, many or a class for expanded clones.

D: TRBD1
J: TRBJ1-2
V: TRBV7-2
size: -
DNA: TGTGCCAGCAGCTTAAACCCGGGACAGGGGAATGGCTACACCTTC
CDR3: CASSLNPGQGNGYTF

D: -
J: TRBJ2-7
V: TRBV4-1
size: -
DNA: TGCGCCAGCAGCCAAGTAAGGGGCGAGCAGTACTTC
CDR3: CASSQVRGEQYF

D: TRBD1
J: TRBJ1-2
V: TRBV6-5
size: -
DNA: TGTGCCACCTTCACAGGGGAGTTTGGAGGCTACACCTTC
CDR3: CATFTGEFGGYTF

D: -
J: TRBJ2-6
V: TRBV6-5
size: -
DNA: TGTGCCAGCACCTTCTCCCTCTCTGGGGCCAACGTCCTGACTTTC
CDR3: CASTFSLSGANVLTF

D: -
J: TRBJ1-4
V: TRBV6-5
size: once
DNA: TGTGCCAGCAGTTCCCAGGGCGTAGGAAATGAAAAACTGTTTTTT
CDR3: CASSSQGVGNEKLFF

D: TRBD1
J: TRBJ2-7
V: TRBV28
size: -
DNA: TGTGCCAGCAGTCCTAGACAGGGAATAGGCTACTACGAGCAGTACTTC
CDR3: CASSPRQGIGYYEQYF

D: -
J: TRBJ1-5
V: TRBV19
size: -
DNA: TGTGCCAGTAGTATACAGGACATATATCAGCCCCAGCATTTT
CDR3: CASSIQDIYQPQHF

D: -
J: TRBJ1-1
V: TRBV27
size: many
DNA: TGTGCCAGTCCTGAGGGCAGGACTGAAGCTTTCTTT
CDR3: CASPEGRTEAFF

D: TRBD1
J: TRBJ1-1
V: TRBV28
size: -
DNA: TGTGCCAGCAGTTCGATCGGACAGGGAGGATCTATCGCTTTCTTT
CDR3: CASSSIGQGGSIAFF

D: TRBD1
J: TRBJ1-2
V: TRBV2
size: -
DNA: TGTGCCAGCAGTGAGGACAGGGGTGGTCCTAACTATGGCTACACCTTC
CDR3: CASSEDRGGPNYGYTF

D: TRBD2
J: TRBJ2-1
V: TRBV9
size: -
DNA: TGTGCCAGCAGCCCGCGACTAGCGCCATACAATGAGCAGTTCTTC
CDR3: CASSPRLAPYNEQFF